Sequencing of this T cell receptor (beta chain) was carried out in a study of blood T cell repertoires in COVID-19. The germline CDR1 and CDR2 sequences are SGHTA and FQGNSA. The CDR3 has 15 amino acids. Trimming took 5 bases from V and 11 from J; bases not matched to a gene: 11. The method was immunoSEQ multiplex PCR; TCRdb's version includes in-frame clones alone and lacks a portion of them. The sample shows approximately 230,000 clones, 70% to 85% of them seen only once. The V call is TRBV7-2, the J call TRBJ1-6; 8 bases are shared with TRBD1. The clonotype was recovered from a man aged 40-49 years who had recovered from COVID-19. Sample: PBMCs or T cells enriched from blood (not recorded which). The CDR3 bases are TGTGCCAGCAGCCCCCCCGTGACAGGGGTAGCACCCCTCCACTTT. It translates to CASSPPVTGVAPLHF.